What follows are 16 T cell receptor beta chains derived from one specimen sequenced in a study of regulatory T cells in long-lasting Graves disease. Sample time point: newly diagnosed GD, antithyroid drugs for less than 3 months. TCR sequences were obtained from RNA taken from PBMCs. According to the study, TCR beta libraries were built with iRepertoire HTBI primers and CDR3-region Arm-PCR. One entry per CDR3 protein results from TCRdb running MiXCR on the multiplex PCR reads. The sample holds about 240,000 distinct CDR3 sequences, over 20% seen once. The sample here was peripheral blood mononuclear cells (PBMCs), taken at new diagnosis, from a patient treated with antithyroid drugs. The source is a female donor with Graves disease.

Turning to this clonotype: Since a much larger clone is just one base distant, this may be a read error. V gene TRBV28 combines with J gene TRBJ2-4; TRBD2 matches 8 bases. J lost 13 bases, V lost 7 bases, and 12 bases had no gene match. The CDR3 is 13 residues long. Germline-derived CDR1 and CDR2 are MDHEN and SYDVKM. CDR3 region: CASNNGLADEQYF. In DNA form, the CDR3 reads TGTGCCAGCAACAATGGACTAGCCGATGAGCAGTACTTC.

This clonotype was seen at least ten times. This chain links TRBV2 with TRBJ2-5; 7 nucleotides agree with TRBD2. With V trimmed by 6 bases and J by 7 bases, 11 bases remained unmatched. CDR3 length: 14 amino acids. Germline CDR1 SNHLY, CDR2 FYNNEI. CDR3 bases: TGTGCCAGCAGGGGCGGGAGTGTTAGTGTGACCCAGTACTTC. Protein sequence: CASRGGSVSVTQYF.

The chain employs TRBV3-1 and TRBJ2-1, with TRBD1 matching 9 bases. The CDR3 runs to 16 residues. The trim removed 4 bases at V and 2 bases at J, leaving 6 bases unmatched. Germline V CDR1 and CDR2: LGHDT, YNNKEL (reference sequence). CDR3 sequence reads: CASSLRDRDPYNEQFF. The DNA of the CDR3 is TGTGCCAGCAGCCTCCGGGACAGGGATCCCTACAATGAGCAGTTCTTC.

The gene calls are TRBV5-1 and TRBJ2-2; D uncertain. The length of the CDR3 is 15 residues. Trimming took off 0 bases at V and 1 base at J, with 7 bases between the two ends. Per the germline V gene, CDR1 is SGHRS and CDR2 is YFSETQ. The CDR3, as DNA: TGCGCCAGCAGCTTGGTATGGGGGAACACCGGGGAGCTGTTTTTT. This encodes CASSLVWGNTGELFF.

This clonotype was detected ten times or more. The rearrangement uses TRBV29-1 and TRBJ2-7, with D maybe TRBD1 (6 bases). This CDR3 has 12 amino acids. Germline V gene lookup returns CDR1 SQVTM and CDR2 ANQGSEA. Trimming removed 6 bases from V and 0 bases from J, with 9 bases in between. CDR3 loop: CSVRDNSYEQYF. CDR3 DNA sequence: TGCAGCGTCCGGGACAACTCCTACGAGCAGTACTTC.

This clonotype showed up many times. The chain joins TRBV29-1 to TRBJ2-5, with a possible D match to TRBD2 (6 bases). With 4 bases removed from V and 4 bases from J, the gap between germline ends came to 19 bases. CDR1 and CDR2 (germline): SQVTM, ANQGSEA. CDR3 length: 15 residues. The CDR3 reads CSVAPRGEVRETQYF. CDR3 coding DNA: TGCAGCGTTGCCCCCAGAGGGGAGGTGAGAGAGACCCAGTACTTC.

This clonotype was counted between two and nine times. A much larger clone sits a single nucleotide away, making a read error possible. The V call is TRBV28, the J call TRBJ1-6; the match to TRBD1 covers 7 bases. The length of the CDR3 is 17 residues. Germline CDR1 is MDHEN and CDR2 is SYDVKM. The V segment lost 4 bases and the J segment 5 bases; nucleotides outside the gene matches: 11. The CDR3 sequence: CASSSQGVGSHNSPLHF. CDR3 nucleotides: TGTGCCAGCAGTTCGCAGGGGGTGGGATCCCATAATTCACCCCTCCACTTT. The full variable domain, with the rest looked up from reference TRBV28 and TRBJ1-6, is DVKVTQSSRYLVKRTGEKVFLECVQDMDHENMFWYRQDPGLGLRLIYFSYDVKMKEKGDIPEGYSVSREKKERFSLILESASTNQTSMYLCASSSQGVGSHNSPLHFGNGTRLTVT.

This clonotype was counted a few times. A read error may be the cause here, since a much bigger clone is one base away. The rearrangement joins TRBV12-3 or TRBV12-4 to TRBJ2-1, with TRBD1 identical over 7 bases. The length of the CDR3 is 11 residues. Unmatched junction bases numbered 3, after V lost 6 bases and J lost 10 bases. The CDR3 here is CASREDREQFF. Here the CDR3 DNA reads TGTGCCAGCAGGGAGGACAGGGAGCAGTTCTTC.

The sample holds many counts of this clonotype. The chain uses TRBV29-1 and TRBJ2-5, with D perhaps TRBD1 (5 bases). The germline gives CDR1 SQVTM, CDR2 ANQGSEA. Trimming took off 5 bases at V and 5 bases at J, with 9 bases between the two ends. This CDR3 region has 11 residues. CDR3 in DNA: TGCAGCGTTTGGCAGGGCGAGACCCAGTACTTC. Amino acids: CSVWQGETQYF.

Concerning this clonotype: This sequence may be a read error, since a much larger clone differs from it by one base. The chain has TRBV10-3 and TRBJ2-3; tentatively, D is TRBD2 (6 bases). There are 16 residues in the CDR3. Germline lookup yields CDR1 ENHRY and CDR2 SYGVKD. CDR3 DNA sequence: TGTACCATCAGTGAGTTCGACCCCGGGAGTGGAGATACGCAGTATTTT. Translating it yields CTISEFDPGSGDTQYF.

In its sample, this clonotype was seen many times. The chain carries TRBV7-2 and TRBJ1-2; D is undetermined. V lost 2 bases and J lost 3, with 10 bases in between. Germline V gene data show CDR1 as SGHTA and CDR2 as FQGNSA. The CDR3 runs 14 residues. In DNA, the CDR3 is TGTGCCAGCAGCTTATCTCATGCGGACTATGGCTACACCTTC. Protein: CASSLSHADYGYTF. Full variable domain (remainder filled in from reference TRBV7-2 and TRBJ1-2): GAGVSQSPSNKVTEKGKDVELRCDPISGHTALYWYRQSLGQGLEFLIYFQGNSAPDKSGLPSDRFSAERTGGSVSTLTIQRTQQEDSAVYLCASSLSHADYGYTFGSGTRLTVV.

The chain employs TRBV10-3 and TRBJ1-5; 8 nucleotides agree with TRBD1. V shed 2 bases, J shed 6 bases, and the junction held 12 bases outside the gene matches. The CDR3 contains 17 residues. The germline V gene encodes CDR1 ENHRY and CDR2 SYGVKD. Written as DNA, the CDR3 is TGTGCCATCAGTGAGCGACAGGGGAACGACTTGGGTCAGCCCCAGCATTTT. It specifies CAISERQGNDLGQPQHF.

This clonotype was seen repeatedly, ten times or more. The V gene is TRBV3-1, the J gene TRBJ2-3; D may correspond to TRBD1 or TRBD2 (5 bases each). V was trimmed by 4 bases and J by 5 bases, leaving 19 bases between them. Germline CDR1 is LGHDT and CDR2 is YNNKEL (reference sequence). CDR3 length: 16 residues. The CDR3 DNA sequence: TGTGCCAGCAGCCGGGGACCTCTGGTAGGTGGAGATACGCAGTATTTT. This encodes CASSRGPLVGGDTQYF.

Points on this clonotype: A single base is all that separates this from a far larger clone, so a read error is likely. The chain joins TRBV5-6 to TRBJ2-1, with a possible D match to TRBD1 (7 bases). Germline V CDR1 and CDR2: SGHDT, YYEEEE. The CDR3 spans 15 residues. V shed 3 bases and J shed 10 bases, with 20 bases lying between them. The CDR3 region is CASSWEQGGAYEQFF. In DNA, the CDR3 is TGTGCCAGCAGCTGGGAGCAGGGGGGTGCCTACGAGCAGTTCTTC.

This clonotype came up a few times. The chain joins TRBV5-6 to TRBJ1-6; possible D gene TRBD1, 5 bases. Germline values: CDR1 SGHDT, CDR2 YYEEEE. This CDR3 contains 16 residues. V gave up 5 bases and J gave up 0 bases, with 12 bases separating them. The CDR3 reads CASRAGRSSYNSPLHF. The CDR3, as DNA: TGTGCCAGCAGGGCAGGGCGAAGCTCCTATAATTCACCCCTCCACTTT.

The table lists this clonotype with many counts. This chain links TRBV6-2 or TRBV6-3 with TRBJ1-3, with D possibly TRBD1 on 6 matching bases. The germline V and J ends were trimmed by 2 bases and 0 bases, with 17 bases remaining between them. CDR1 and CDR2 (germline): MNHEY, SVGEGT. This CDR3 is 18 amino acids long. CDR3: CASSYRRTASNSGNTIYF. CDR3 DNA sequence: TGTGCCAGCAGTTACCGCCGGACAGCCAGCAACTCTGGAAACACCATATATTTT.